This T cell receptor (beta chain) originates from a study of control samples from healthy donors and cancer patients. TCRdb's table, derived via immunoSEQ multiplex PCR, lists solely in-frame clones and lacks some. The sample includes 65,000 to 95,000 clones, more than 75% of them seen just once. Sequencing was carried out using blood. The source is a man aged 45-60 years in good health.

The DNA for the CDR3 is TGTGCCAGCACAGCAGGGGGCTCCTACAATGAGCAGTTCTTC. This codes for CASTAGGSYNEQFF. The chain employs TRBV25-1 and TRBJ2-1, with 7 bases identical to TRBD1. Germline lookup yields CDR1 MGHDK and CDR2 SYGVNS. The CDR3 extends over 14 amino acids. Trimming cost V 7 bases and J 0 bases; bases outside gene matches: 3.